The 24 T cell receptor beta chains reported below all come from one sample, sequenced in a study of regulatory T cells in long-lasting Graves disease. Through Arm-PCR of CDR3 regions and iRepertoire HTBI primers, TCR beta libraries were built. TCRdb called the multiplex PCR reads again in MiXCR, with one record for every CDR3 protein. The profile shows about 420,000 distinct CDR3 sequences, about 15% of them singletons. Described time point: newly diagnosed GD, antithyroid drugs for less than 3 months. Scientists built the TCR library using RNA that was extracted from PBMCs. The same sample was also studied in work on T cells in Graves' hyperthyroidism and ophthalmopathy.

The sample in question was peripheral blood mononuclear cells (PBMCs), obtained at new diagnosis, from a patient treated with antithyroid drugs. These receptors were obtained from a woman under 30 with Graves disease.

This chain links TRBV28 with TRBJ1-6; the D gene is possibly TRBD1 (6 bases). Germline-derived CDR1 and CDR2 are MDHEN and SYDVKM. The V gene lost 8 bases and the J gene lost 9 bases, with 20 bases spanning the gap. CDR3 length: 15 amino acids. CDR3 sequence reads: CASAPGSGTSSPLHF. The DNA of the CDR3 is TGTGCCAGCGCCCCAGGATCCGGGACAAGTTCACCCCTCCACTTT.

This clonotype was found many times. CDR3 nucleotides: TGTGCCAGCAGCCCAGGTCCGACAGGGGGCCTGAATGAGCAGTTCTTC. It specifies CASSPGPTGGLNEQFF. The V and J genes are TRBV3-1 and TRBJ2-1; 10 bases line up with TRBD1. V was pared by 4 bases and J by 7 bases, with 10 bases of the junction left unmatched. Germline lookup yields CDR1 LGHDT and CDR2 YNNKEL (reference sequence). The CDR3 has 16 residues.

Ten or more counts support this clonotype. The rearrangement uses TRBV5-1 and TRBJ1-1; D is ambiguous. V was shortened by 8 bases and J by 1 base, with 9 bases between the two germline ends. Looked up from germline, CDR1 is SGHRS and CDR2 is YFSETQ. The CDR3 consists of 12 residues. The CDR3 loop is CARLRRNTEAFF. The CDR3 DNA is TGCGCCAGACTAAGGAGGAACACTGAAGCTTTCTTT.

V is TRBV14 and J is TRBJ1-1; TRBD1 might be the D (5 bases). Trimming took 0 bases from V and 9 from J, leaving 17 bases between them. Germline V gene data show CDR1 as SGHDN and CDR2 as FVKESK. CDR3 length: 15 residues. The CDR3 nucleotides read TGTGCCAGCAGCCAAGATCTGGGCAGGGCACGACAAGCTTTCTTT. It yields the protein CASSQDLGRARQAFF.

This clonotype has ten or more counts. This sequence joins TRBV18 and TRBJ2-5, with 7 bases aligning to TRBD1. The CDR3 covers 14 residues. After removal of 6 bases from V and 2 bases from J, the junction contained 6 bases not matched to a gene. Germline-derived CDR1 and CDR2 are KGHSH and LQKENI. The DNA for the CDR3 is TGTGCCAGCTCCCCGTTGGGACAGCAAGAGACCCAGTACTTC. Translating gives CASSPLGQQETQYF.

Ten or more counts support this clonotype. V usage is TRBV20-1 and J usage is TRBJ2-1, with TRBD2 matching over 10 bases. V shed 6 bases, J shed 10 bases, and the junction held 15 bases outside the gene matches. Germline loops: CDR1 DFQATT, CDR2 SNEGSKA (reference sequence). The CDR3 runs to 15 residues. The chain's CDR3 is CSAPTGASGSGEQFF. The CDR3 coding sequence is TGCAGTGCCCCGACGGGGGCTAGCGGGAGCGGGGAGCAGTTCTTC.

Note on this clonotype: This may stem from a read error, because a much larger clone lies one nucleotide away. The chain has TRBV7-9 and TRBJ2-1; possible D gene TRBD2, 5 bases. The CDR3 has 13 residues. The V end lost 0 bases, the J end lost 10 bases, and 10 bases lay between the germline ends. Germline assignment: CDR1 SEHNR and CDR2 FQNEAQ (reference sequence). CDR3 sequence: CASSLARAYEQFF. CDR3 in DNA: TGTGCCAGCAGCTTAGCGCGGGCCTACGAGCAGTTCTTC.

This clonotype was counted a few times. This rearrangement joins TRBV11-2 to TRBJ2-7, with D maybe TRBD1 (6 bases). The CDR3 length is 15 residues. Per germline, CDR1 SGHAT and CDR2 FQNNGV. V dropped 5 bases and J dropped 3 bases, with 17 bases sitting between them. The CDR3 DNA reads TGTGCCAGCAGCCCTATTTGGCAGGGGTTCTACGAGCAGTACTTC. It encodes CASSPIWQGFYEQYF. Based on the CDR3 plus reference TRBV11-2 and TRBJ2-7, the full variable domain is EAGVAQSPRYKIIEKRQSVAFWCNPISGHATLYWYQQILGQGPKLLIQFQNNGVVDDSQLPKDRFSAERLKGVDSTLKIQPAKLEDSAVYLCASSPIWQGFYEQYFGPGTRLTVT.

V gene TRBV19 combines with J gene TRBJ2-5; TRBD2 agrees at 9 bases. Germline V gene data show CDR1 as LNHDA and CDR2 as SQIVND (reference sequence). With V trimmed by 3 bases and J by 1 base, 3 bases remained unmatched. The CDR3 extends over 15 amino acids. Here the CDR3 reads CASSIKTSGQETQYF. CDR3 nucleotide sequence: TGTGCCAGTAGTATTAAGACTAGCGGCCAAGAGACCCAGTACTTC.

This clonotype occurred a few times. The chain is built from TRBV11-3 and TRBJ2-5; TRBD2 aligns across 7 bases. This CDR3 comprises 15 residues. J was trimmed by 5 bases and V by 3 bases; bases with no gene match: 9. Germline-derived CDR1 and CDR2 are SGHNT and YENEEA. CDR3 DNA: TGTGCCAGCAGCTTCTCCACGGGAGGAGGGGAGACCCAGTACTTC. This gives the protein CASSFSTGGGETQYF. Full variable domain (rest looked up from reference TRBV11-3 and TRBJ2-5): EAGVVQSPRYKIIEKKQPVAFWCNPISGHNTLYWYLQNLGQGPELLIRYENEEAVDDSQLPKDRFSAERLKGVDSTLKIQPAELGDSAVYLCASSFSTGGGETQYFGPGTRLLVL.

This clonotype was counted many times. This rearrangement joins TRBV12-5 to TRBJ2-1, with D maybe TRBD2 (5 bases). Germline V gene data show CDR1 as LGHNT and CDR2 as FRNRAP. This CDR3 spans 17 amino acids. V was shortened by 0 bases and J by 1 base, with 13 bases between the two germline ends. For the CDR3, the DNA is TGTGCTAGTGGTTTGGTGATAGACGGGATATCCTACAATGAGCAGTTCTTC. Amino acid sequence: CASGLVIDGISYNEQFF.

V and J are TRBV19 and TRBJ1-1; 8 nucleotides agree with TRBD1. CDR1 is LNHDA and CDR2 is SQIVND in the germline V gene (reference sequence). There are 11 residues in the CDR3. V was clipped by 8 bases and J by 5 bases; unmatched bases: 1. The CDR3 region is CASQGATEAFF. The CDR3 coding sequence is TGTGCCAGTCAGGGGGCTACTGAAGCTTTCTTT. The full variable domain, rest sourced from reference TRBV19 and TRBJ1-1, is DGGITQSPKYLFRKEGQNVTLSCEQNLNHDAMYWYRQDPGQGLRLIYYSQIVNDFQKGDIAEGYSVSREKKESFPLTVTSAQKNPTAFYLCASQGATEAFFGQGTRLTVV.

This clonotype was detected ten times or more. The chain uses TRBV20-1 and TRBJ1-1; D uncertain. The CDR3 runs 12 residues. Looked up from germline, CDR1 is DFQATT and CDR2 is SNEGSKA (reference sequence). Trimming removed 3 bases at V and 4 bases at J, with 9 bases between. The CDR3 bases are TGCAGTGCTAGCGGGGAAGGCACTGAAGCTTTCTTT. It specifies CSASGEGTEAFF.

The J gene is TRBJ1-2, the V gene TRBV6-1, with 9 bases aligning to TRBD1. The CDR3 sequence is 17 residues long. J was trimmed by 1 base and V by 4 bases; bases with no gene match: 10. In germline, CDR1 is MNHNS, CDR2 SASEGT. This CDR3 reads CASSGIDRGKSNYGYTF. The DNA for the CDR3 is TGTGCCAGCAGTGGGATCGACAGGGGGAAGAGTAACTATGGCTACACCTTC.

This clonotype was counted at least ten times. The rearrangement links TRBV3-1 to TRBJ1-6; 8 bases are a match to TRBD1. The ends lost 1 base at V and 8 bases at J; junction bases unmatched: 1. Germline assignment: CDR1 LGHDT and CDR2 YNNKEL (reference sequence). This CDR3 contains 14 residues. The CDR3, as DNA: TGTGCCAGCAGCCAAGGGACAGGGTATTCACCCCTCCACTTT. Translation gives CASSQGTGYSPLHF.

Ten or more counts support this clonotype. The chain uses TRBV6-5 and TRBJ2-1, with D hard to call. Germline assignment: CDR1 MNHEY and CDR2 SVGAGI. CDR3 length equals 14 residues. V lost 0 bases, J lost 7 bases, and 10 bases lay in between. The CDR3 protein is CASSYSPWRNEQFF. The CDR3 bases are TGTGCCAGCAGTTACTCCCCCTGGCGGAATGAGCAGTTCTTC.

The V call is TRBV7-3, the J call TRBJ2-1, with D tentatively TRBD2 (5 bases). CDR1 is SGHTA, CDR2 FQGTGA, per germline. Between the trimmed V and J ends, which lost 6 bases and 8 bases, there was a span of 14 bases. The CDR3 runs 13 residues. CDR3 region: CASRLELSHEQFF. Written as DNA, the CDR3 is TGTGCCAGCAGACTAGAACTTAGTCATGAGCAGTTCTTC.

This clonotype was seen only a few times. The chain joins TRBV20-1 to TRBJ2-1; D gene unclear. CDR3 length: 14 residues. V lost 6 bases, J lost 4 bases, and 16 bases lay in between. Germline V gene sequence: CDR1 DFQATT, CDR2 SNEGSKA (reference sequence). Here the CDR3 DNA reads TGCAGTGCGATGACCTCAACATTTTACAATGAGCAGTTCTTC. Protein sequence: CSAMTSTFYNEQFF.

There are a few counts of this clonotype. This chain uses TRBV19 with TRBJ1-3; TRBD1 matches 7 bases. J was trimmed by 4 bases and V by 7 bases; bases with no gene match: 13. The CDR3 consists of 16 residues. Germline loops: CDR1 LNHDA, CDR2 SQIVND (reference sequence). The CDR3: CASKGLRQGIGNTIYF. The CDR3 nucleotides are TGTGCCAGTAAGGGGCTACGACAGGGAATCGGAAACACCATATATTTT.

This clonotype was recorded at least ten times. The V call is TRBV11-1, the J call TRBJ1-1; D is uncertain. Germline V gene data show CDR1 as SGHAT and CDR2 as FQDESV (reference sequence). V lost 3 bases to trimming and J lost 1 base, with 9 bases between them. This CDR3 comprises 14 residues. CDR3 loop: CASSFWEKNTEAFF. The CDR3 region has the DNA TGTGCCAGCAGCTTTTGGGAGAAGAACACTGAAGCTTTCTTT.

The chain recombines TRBV20-1 with TRBJ2-7; 10 positions agree with TRBD2. V was pared by 8 bases and J by 1 base, with 2 bases of the junction left unmatched. The CDR3 is 12 residues long. The germline CDR1 and CDR2 sequences are DFQATT and SNEGSKA (reference sequence). CDR3 bases: TGCAGTTTAGCGGGGGGTTCCTACGAGCAGTACTTC. Translation gives CSLAGGSYEQYF.

This clonotype showed up just a few times. Since a much larger clone is just one base distant, this may be a read error. The chain recombines TRBV20-1 with TRBJ2-1, with D possibly TRBD1 on 6 matching bases. The germline V and J ends were trimmed by 4 bases and 4 bases, with 14 bases remaining between them. The CDR3 loop spans 14 amino acids. Germline lookup yields CDR1 DFQATT and CDR2 SNEGSKA (reference sequence). The CDR3 region has the DNA TGCAGTGCTAAAGACGGGGACACGTACAATGAGCAGTTCTTC. Its translation: CSAKDGDTYNEQFF.

Ten or more counts support this clonotype. This sequence joins TRBV27 and TRBJ2-3; the D is unclear. V was trimmed by 3 bases and J by 0 bases, leaving 10 bases between them. CDR3 length: 15 amino acids. The germline V gene has CDR1 MNHEY and CDR2 SMNVEV (reference sequence). CDR3 amino acids: CASSFGASSTDTQYF. CDR3 nucleotide sequence: TGTGCCAGCAGTTTCGGAGCCTCGAGCACAGATACGCAGTATTTT.

This clonotype has only a few counts. The V and J genes are TRBV12-3 or TRBV12-4 and TRBJ1-5, with TRBD1 identical over 7 bases. The CDR3 runs 12 residues. V shed 4 bases and J 14 bases; nucleotides not matched to a gene: 8. In DNA, the CDR3 is TGTGCCAGCAGTTCAGACAGGGACGGTAAGCATTTT. Translating it yields CASSSDRDGKHF.